The next 21 T cell receptor beta chains were all read from a single sample in a study of cytomegalovirus exposure and HLA in healthy donors. TCRdb's table, derived via immunoSEQ multiplex PCR, lists solely in-frame clones and lacks some. Of roughly 95,000 clones in the sample, 85% were seen once. Sequencing used PBMCs. Receptors originate from a young man in good health and CMV-seropositive.

This clone was detected only once. The genes are TRBV7-6 and TRBJ2-1; TRBD1 aligns across 9 bases. Trimming took 1 base from V and 6 from J; bases not matched to a gene: 7. CDR3 size: 16 residues. Germline V CDR1 and CDR2: SGHVS, FNYEAQ. The CDR3 loop reads CASSLGPGTGSNEQFF. In nucleotides, the CDR3 is TGTGCCAGCAGCTTAGGCCCCGGGACAGGGTCCAATGAGCAGTTCTTC. Supplemented by reference TRBV7-6 and TRBJ2-1, the full variable domain reads GAGVSQSPRYKVTKRGQDVALRCDPISGHVSLYWYRQALGQGPEFLTYFNYEAQQDKSGLPNDRFSAERPEGSISTLTIQRTEQRDSAMYRCASSLGPGTGSNEQFFGPGTRLTVL.

The J gene is TRBJ2-2, the V gene TRBV5-1; 8 bases agree with TRBD1. The CDR3 consists of 15 residues. Germline V lookup: CDR1 SGHRS, CDR2 YFSETQ. The J segment lost 1 base and the V segment lost 5 bases, leaving 4 bases of the junction unmatched. CDR3 DNA: TGCGCCAGCAGTAGCGGACAGGGGAACACCGGGGAGCTGTTTTTT. Protein: CASSSGQGNTGELFF. Based on the CDR3 plus reference TRBV5-1 and TRBJ2-2, the full variable domain is KAGVTQTPRYLIKTRGQQVTLSCSPISGHRSVSWYQQTPGQGLQFLFEYFSETQRNKGNFPGRFSGRQFSNSRSEMNVSTLELGDSALYLCASSSGQGNTGELFFGEGSRLTVL.

CDR3 protein: CASSSGRGPQETQYF. DNA for the CDR3: TGTGCCAGCAGTTCTGGCAGGGGGCCCCAAGAGACCCAGTACTTC. The rearrangement joins TRBV27 to TRBJ2-5; 8 bases match TRBD1. This CDR3 region has 15 residues. From germline, CDR1 is MNHEY and CDR2 SMNVEV (reference sequence). The junction had 5 bases not matched to a gene; V was cut back by 4 bases and J by 1 base.

This clone has more than one count but fewer than ten. The chain is built from TRBV10-2 and TRBJ2-7; tentatively, D is TRBD2 (5 bases). This CDR3 has 18 residues. CDR1 and CDR2 (germline): WSHSY, SAAADI. V lost 8 bases and J lost 2, with 28 bases in between. Here the CDR3 reads CASLSWFAGERGPYEQYV. The CDR3 region has the DNA TGCGCCAGCCTAAGCTGGTTTGCCGGAGAGAGAGGGCCCTACGAGCAGTACGTC.

The V gene is TRBV29-1, the J gene TRBJ2-1, with TRBD2 identical over 14 bases. With V trimmed by 4 bases and J by 3 bases, 8 bases remained unmatched. The CDR3 runs 17 residues. Germline CDR1 and CDR2: SQVTM and ANQGSEA. The CDR3 region has the DNA TGCAGCGTTGGGCGGACTAGCGGGAGGTTGGGCTACAATGAGCAGTTCTTC. It codes for CSVGRTSGRLGYNEQFF.

This chain uses TRBV27 with TRBJ1-2, with 9 bases aligning to TRBD1. CDR1 and CDR2 from the germline V gene are MNHEY and SMNVEV (reference sequence). Trimming cost V 5 bases and J 8 bases; bases outside gene matches: 9. The CDR3 runs to 14 residues. This CDR3 is CASSPRDRVRGYTF. The CDR3 nucleotides are TGTGCCAGCAGTCCGCGGGACAGGGTACGGGGCTACACCTTC.

This sequence joins TRBV28 and TRBJ1-1, with 7 bases lining up with TRBD1. Germline CDR1 reads MDHEN; CDR2 reads SYDVKM. J lost 3 bases, V lost 9 bases, and 7 bases had no gene match. This CDR3 has 13 amino acids. CDR3 sequence reads: CASTGELYTEAFF. The CDR3 DNA reads TGTGCCAGTACAGGGGAATTGTACACTGAAGCTTTCTTT.

DNA for the CDR3: TGTGCCAGCAGACTAGGACCCCCCACCGGGGAGCTGTTTTTT. It codes for CASRLGPPTGELFF. This chain links TRBV6-5 with TRBJ2-2; a possible D gene is TRBD2 (5 bases). V was pared by 6 bases and J by 4 bases, with 12 bases between. CDR1 and CDR2 from the germline V gene are MNHEY and SVGAGI. CDR3 length: 14 amino acids.

The rearrangement links TRBV25-1 to TRBJ2-5, with 7 bases lining up with TRBD1. CDR3 size: 16 residues. V lost 3 bases and J lost 4; bases outside the gene matches: 11. Looked up from germline, CDR1 is MGHDK and CDR2 is SYGVNS. Here the CDR3 DNA reads TGTGCCAGCAGTGATTCTGACAGGGCCGTTCGAGAGACCCAGTACTTC. It is translated as CASSDSDRAVRETQYF.

The chain combines TRBV6-6 with TRBJ2-7, with D possibly matching TRBD2 (5 bases). From germline, CDR1 is MNHNY and CDR2 SVGAGI (reference sequence). The CDR3 runs to 15 residues. Trimming removed 5 bases from V and 0 bases from J, with 14 bases in between. CDR3 sequence: CASSHPYGSSYEQYF. The CDR3 bases are TGTGCCAGCAGTCATCCCTATGGGAGCTCCTACGAGCAGTACTTC.

This clone was detected only once. The chain employs TRBV20-1 and TRBJ1-3; D is undetermined. The CDR3 contains 11 residues. V was shortened by 5 bases and J by 4 bases, with 6 bases between the two germline ends. From germline, CDR1 is DFQATT and CDR2 SNEGSKA (reference sequence). In DNA form, the CDR3 reads TGCAGTGCTGCCAGGGGAAACACCATATATTTT. It is translated as CSAARGNTIYF.

The CDR3 protein is CASSQEGVTDTQYF. The CDR3 bases are TGTGCCAGCAGCCAAGAGGGCGTCACAGATACGCAGTATTTT. V is TRBV4-2 and J is TRBJ2-3; D is undetermined. The CDR3 contains 14 residues. Germline values: CDR1 LGHNA, CDR2 YNFKEQ. The V end was cut by 0 bases, the J end by 2 bases, with 6 bases between.

The CDR3 DNA is TGTGCCAGTAGTCCCCCCCGGTTTAGCGGGACCAAAGAGACCCAGTACTTC. Its protein is CASSPPRFSGTKETQYF. This chain uses TRBV19 with TRBJ2-5; TRBD2 matches 8 bases. Losses at the gene ends were 5 bases for V and 3 bases for J; bases not matched to a gene: 14. CDR3 length: 17 residues. Germline CDR1 reads LNHDA; CDR2 reads SQIVND (reference sequence).

The J gene is TRBJ2-1, the V gene TRBV27; a possible D gene is TRBD1 (5 bases). The CDR3 loop spans 13 amino acids. The V and J ends lost 3 bases and 5 bases respectively, with 8 bases between them. CDR1 and CDR2 (germline): MNHEY, SMNVEV (reference sequence). In DNA form, the CDR3 reads TGTGCCAGCAGTTTTGGACACAACAATGAGCAGTTCTTC. Protein sequence: CASSFGHNNEQFF.

The chain carries TRBV1 and TRBJ2-5; the table's D call TRBD1 went unverified against the DNA. TRBV1 is a pseudogene. This CDR3 spans 18 amino acids. The CDR3 DNA is TGCACCAGCAGCCAAGTCGCCTTTAAACAGGGGGTTGGAGAGACCCAGTACTTC. It specifies CTSSQVAFKQGVGETQYF.

The V and J genes are TRBV28 and TRBJ1-4; 8 bases are a match to TRBD1. Germline loops: CDR1 MDHEN, CDR2 SYDVKM. This CDR3 has 14 residues. Germline trimming cut 8 bases from V and 8 bases from J; bases unmatched to any gene: 10. The CDR3 protein is CASQPGQAWEKLFF. CDR3 nucleotides: TGTGCCAGCCAGCCGGGACAGGCGTGGGAAAAACTGTTTTTT.

This chain joins TRBV4-1 and TRBJ2-7, with TRBD2 identical over 11 bases. The CDR3 spans 17 residues. CDR1 and CDR2 from the germline V gene are MGHRA and YSYEKL. The junction had 12 bases not matched to a gene; V was cut back by 1 base and J by 7 bases. The CDR3 nucleotides read TGCGCCAGCAGCCAAGTACTAGCGGGAGCTCTTTCGGGAGAGCAGTACTTC. Translation: CASSQVLAGALSGEQYF.

This chain links TRBV28 with TRBJ1-2; the match to TRBD1 covers 7 bases. V lost 4 bases, J lost 2 bases, and 7 bases stayed unmatched. The CDR3 is made up of 15 amino acids. Looked up from germline, CDR1 is MDHEN and CDR2 is SYDVKM. CDR3 amino acids: CASSSRQTGNYGYTF. The CDR3 DNA reads as TGTGCCAGCAGTTCCCGACAGACAGGGAACTATGGCTACACCTTC.

CDR3 sequence: CASSTPGPWRGYTF. Here the CDR3 DNA reads TGTGCCAGCTCAACACCGGGCCCTTGGAGGGGCTACACCTTC. The chain has TRBV28 and TRBJ1-2; D call uncertain. Trimming took 8 bases from V and 8 from J, leaving 21 bases between them. The CDR3 length is 14 residues. The germline CDR1 and CDR2 sequences are MDHEN and SYDVKM.

This chain connects TRBV7-9 to TRBJ2-3; D uncertain. The germline V and J ends were trimmed by 3 bases and 3 bases, with 10 bases remaining between them. The CDR3 totals 14 residues. Germline CDR1 reads SEHNR; CDR2 reads FQNEAQ (reference sequence). CDR3 bases: TGTGCCAGCAGCTTCACGGCGGCTACAGATACGCAGTATTTT. Protein sequence: CASSFTAATDTQYF. Together with reference TRBV7-9 and TRBJ2-3, the CDR3 gives the full variable domain: DTGVSQNPRHKITKRGQNVTFRCDPISEHNRLYWYRQTLGQGPEFLTYFQNEAQLEKSRLLSDRFSAERPKGSFSTLEIQRTEQGDSAMYLCASSFTAATDTQYFGPGTRLTVL.

J is TRBJ2-7 and V is TRBV5-4; 12 bases align to TRBD1. V was clipped by 5 bases and J by 5 bases; unmatched bases: 2. The CDR3 runs to 13 residues. Germline assignment: CDR1 SGHNT and CDR2 YYREEE (reference sequence). CDR3 DNA: TGTGCCAGCAGGGGACAGGGGGCTGACGAGCAGTACTTC. Protein product: CASRGQGADEQYF.